The 30 T cell receptor beta chains in this list originate from one sample, sequenced in a study of preoperative IRX-2 immunotherapy in early breast cancer. Stated treatment: preoperative locoregional IRX-2 cytokine immunotherapy. Repertoires were generated with immunoSEQ multiplex PCR, while TCRdb's copy carries only in-frame clones and drops some. This sample has about 98,000 clones, with 70% to 90% found just once. The sample here was tumor tissue, taken after IRX-2 immunotherapy. The receptors come from a human donor with breast cancer.

The J gene is TRBJ1-5, the V gene TRBV19, with D unresolved. This CDR3 has 15 amino acids. V was clipped by 7 bases and J by 3 bases, with 16 bases between them. Germline loops: CDR1 LNHDA, CDR2 SQIVND (reference sequence). The DNA of the CDR3 is TGTGCCAGTACCCAGCGGGGTCCTAACAATCAGCCCCAGCATTTT. Amino acid sequence: CASTQRGPNNQPQHF.

The chain combines TRBV28 with TRBJ1-5, with D unresolved. V was trimmed by 5 bases and J by 5 bases, leaving 25 bases between them. The CDR3 extends over 18 amino acids. Germline V lookup: CDR1 MDHEN, CDR2 SYDVKM. In DNA form, the CDR3 reads TGTGCCAGCAGTATCCTCAACCCGCGGACCAAAAGCGATCAGCCCCAGCATTTT. Translation: CASSILNPRTKSDQPQHF. Complete variable domain (other parts from reference TRBV28 and TRBJ1-5): DVKVTQSSRYLVKRTGEKVFLECVQDMDHENMFWYRQDPGLGLRLIYFSYDVKMKEKGDIPEGYSVSREKKERFSLILESASTNQTSMYLCASSILNPRTKSDQPQHFGDGTRLSIL.

There are a few counts of this clone. The rearrangement links TRBV11-3 to TRBJ1-6, with no clear D. There are 17 residues in the CDR3. Trimming took 5 bases from V and 0 from J, leaving 14 bases between them. The germline V gene has CDR1 SGHNT and CDR2 YENEEA. This CDR3 is CASSPREGGSYNSPLHF. The CDR3 DNA reads as TGTGCCAGCAGCCCGCGTGAGGGAGGCTCCTATAATTCACCCCTCCACTTT.

The J gene is TRBJ1-1, the V gene TRBV5-1; 8 bases agree with TRBD1. Germline V gene lookup returns CDR1 SGHRS and CDR2 YFSETQ. The CDR3 sequence is 14 residues long. The J segment lost 4 bases and the V segment lost 0 bases, leaving 2 bases of the junction unmatched. CDR3 nucleotides: TGCGCCAGCAGCTTGGACAGGGGGGGCACTGAAGCTTTCTTT. It encodes CASSLDRGGTEAFF.

J is TRBJ2-1 and V is TRBV28; 14 bases match TRBD2. The germline V gene encodes CDR1 MDHEN and CDR2 SYDVKM. V lost 6 bases and J lost 9; bases outside the gene matches: 7. The CDR3 spans 15 residues. The CDR3 DNA is TGTGCCAGCAGAGGGACTAGCGGGAGAGCGAGTGAGCAGTTCTTC. It codes for CASRGTSGRASEQFF.

This chain links TRBV6-7 with TRBJ1-1; the match to TRBD1 covers 7 bases. TRBV6-7 is noted as an ORF with a role that remains uncertain. CDR3 length: 15 amino acids. V was clipped by 5 bases and J by 4 bases; unmatched bases: 10. CDR3 coding DNA: TGTGCCAGCAGTGAGTTACAGGGGTCGGGCACTGAAGCTTTCTTT. The encoded protein is CASSELQGSGTEAFF.

The gene calls are TRBV29-1 and TRBJ1-1, with 7 positions matching TRBD1. V trimming: 6 bases; J trimming: 5 bases; junction bases outside the gene matches: 12. The CDR3 covers 14 residues. In germline, CDR1 is SQVTM, CDR2 ANQGSEA. The DNA of the CDR3 is TGCAGCGTCTCCCTGGACAGGAAGAGGACTGAAGCTTTCTTT. Translated, it gives CSVSLDRKRTEAFF.

The chain employs TRBV18 and TRBJ1-5, with unresolved D. The V end was cut by 2 bases, the J end by 6 bases, with 17 bases between. Germline assignment: CDR1 KGHSH and CDR2 LQKENI. The CDR3 has 16 amino acids. This chain's CDR3 is CASSPDPPGYGQPQHF. As DNA, the CDR3 is TGTGCCAGCTCACCAGACCCCCCCGGGTACGGTCAGCCCCAGCATTTT.

This clone was detected only once. The V call is TRBV14, the J call TRBJ1-2; tentative D call: TRBD1 (6 bases). The length of the CDR3 is 14 residues. The germline CDR1 and CDR2 sequences are SGHDN and FVKESK. Trimming took off 4 bases at V and 7 bases at J, with 16 bases between the two ends. For the CDR3, the DNA is TGTGCCAGCAGCCTGTCAGGGGTCCAACTTGGCTACACCTTC. Its translation: CASSLSGVQLGYTF. The full variable domain, completed using reference TRBV14 and TRBJ1-2, is EAGVTQFPSHSVIEKGQTVTLRCDPISGHDNLYWYRRVMGKEIKFLLHFVKESKQDESGMPNNRFLAERTGGTYSTLKVQPAELEDSGVYFCASSLSGVQLGYTFGSGTRLTVV.

This clone was picked up one time. The chain uses TRBV7-6 and TRBJ2-6; D tentatively fits TRBD1 or TRBD2 (5 bases each). The length of the CDR3 is 18 residues. Trimming stripped 3 bases from V and 0 bases from J, with 15 bases between. Germline assignment: CDR1 SGHVS and CDR2 FNYEAQ. Here the CDR3 DNA reads TGTGCCAGCAGCTTGAGGGGTTTCCCTACCTCTGGGGCCAACGTCCTGACTTTC. Protein product: CASSLRGFPTSGANVLTF.

This clone appeared a single time. This chain uses TRBV5-1 with TRBJ2-7, with D maybe TRBD2 (7 bases). The ends were cut back, 0 bases at V and 0 bases at J, with 13 bases in the middle. The CDR3 has 16 residues. Germline loops: CDR1 SGHRS, CDR2 YFSETQ. CDR3 amino acids: CASSLGSGTTSYEQYF. The CDR3 coding sequence is TGCGCCAGCAGCTTGGGAAGCGGGACAACCTCCTACGAGCAGTACTTC.

This clone was seen more than once but under ten times. The gene calls are TRBV5-1 and TRBJ2-2; 7 bases fit TRBD1. There are 16 residues in the CDR3. From germline, CDR1 is SGHRS and CDR2 YFSETQ. V was pared by 3 bases and J by 0 bases, with 5 bases of the junction left unmatched. The CDR3 DNA reads as TGCGCCAGCAGCTCCGCCGGGACAGCGAACACCGGGGAGCTGTTTTTT. This translates into CASSSAGTANTGELFF.

The CDR3 DNA is TGTGCCAGCAGTCTAGGACAGGGGCTATTGTACTTC. This gives the protein CASSLGQGLLYF. This sequence joins TRBV28 and TRBJ2-5; 9 bases line up with TRBD1. Germline CDR1 MDHEN, CDR2 SYDVKM. The ends lost 5 bases at V and 13 bases at J; junction bases unmatched: 8. The CDR3 has 12 residues.

On this clone: One end of the junction does not line up with germline, which may come from a read error. The rearrangement links TRBV19 to TRBJ1-1, with D possibly being TRBD1 (5 bases). Germline assignment: CDR1 LNHDA and CDR2 SQIVND (reference sequence). This CDR3 has 15 residues. The CDR3 spells CVSSIATGANTEAFF. The CDR3 nucleotides read TGTGTCAGTAGTATAGCTACAGGAGCGAACACTGAAGCTTTCTTT.

V is TRBV18 and J is TRBJ2-2; D unclear. Germline-derived CDR1 and CDR2 are KGHSH and LQKENI. The CDR3 covers 16 residues. Trimming cost V 6 bases and J 0 bases, with 14 bases left between them. The CDR3 is CASSSGEGANTGELFF. The CDR3 DNA sequence: TGTGCCAGCTCTAGTGGGGAAGGTGCGAACACCGGGGAGCTGTTTTTT.

This clone was counted a few times. Germline is not matched at one junction end, which may reflect a read error. V usage is TRBV6-8 and J usage is TRBJ1-5; D unresolved. CDR1 and CDR2 from the germline V gene are MNHGY and SAAAGT. CDR3 length: 13 amino acids. The CDR3: CASRKLINQPQHF. The CDR3 nucleotides read TGTGCCAGCAGAAAGCTAATTAATCAGCCCCAACATTTT.

J is TRBJ2-1 and V is TRBV6-8, with D tentatively TRBD1 (6 bases). The CDR3 loop spans 14 amino acids. Trimming cost V 9 bases and J 7 bases, with 19 bases left between them. Germline lookup yields CDR1 MNHGY and CDR2 SAAAGT. The CDR3 is CASIEDSGKNEQFF. The CDR3 bases are TGTGCCAGTATCGAGGACAGTGGTAAGAATGAGCAGTTCTTC.

The chain uses TRBV5-1 and TRBJ2-7; 8 bases fit TRBD2. Trimming cost V 2 bases and J 6 bases; bases outside gene matches: 7. The CDR3 covers 14 residues. Per germline, CDR1 SGHRS and CDR2 YFSETQ. CDR3 loop: CASSLAGDQSEQYF. The CDR3 DNA is TGCGCCAGCAGCTTAGCGGGAGATCAAAGCGAGCAGTACTTC.

The chain has TRBV5-1 and TRBJ1-2, with D perhaps TRBD1 (6 bases). Between the trimmed V and J ends, which lost 0 bases and 6 bases, there was a span of 18 bases. CDR1 and CDR2 (germline): SGHRS, YFSETQ. The CDR3 has 16 residues. CDR3 amino acids: CASSLAGSGQRNGYTF. The CDR3 nucleotides read TGCGCCAGCAGCTTGGCCGGAAGCGGACAGCGAAATGGCTACACCTTC.

This clone was recorded once. The chain recombines TRBV16 with TRBJ2-2, with D uncertain. V was cut by 4 bases and J by 5 bases, with 14 bases left in between. CDR3 length: 15 amino acids. Germline V lookup: CDR1 KGHSY, CDR2 FQNENV. DNA of the CDR3: TGTGCCAGCAGCCCGCGGATTAAGAGGACCGGGGAGCTGTTTTTT. It is translated as CASSPRIKRTGELFF.

The V gene is TRBV28, the J gene TRBJ1-1; a possible D gene is TRBD1 (6 bases). Trimming pared 9 bases from V and 8 bases from J, leaving 16 bases between. Germline lookup yields CDR1 MDHEN and CDR2 SYDVKM. The CDR3 length is 12 residues. CDR3 sequence reads: CASTNQGQEAFF. CDR3 bases: TGTGCCAGTACCAACCAGGGACAAGAAGCTTTCTTT.

The chain recombines TRBV19 with TRBJ2-5; D not certain. The V gene lost 5 bases and the J gene lost 5 bases, with 12 bases spanning the gap. This CDR3 has 13 residues. CDR1 and CDR2 from the germline V gene are LNHDA and SQIVND (reference sequence). The CDR3, as DNA: TGTGCCAGTAGTCCGGACCCTGGGGAGACCCAGTACTTC. Translation: CASSPDPGETQYF. Full variable domain (rest looked up from reference TRBV19 and TRBJ2-5): DGGITQSPKYLFRKEGQNVTLSCEQNLNHDAMYWYRQDPGQGLRLIYYSQIVNDFQKGDIAEGYSVSREKKESFPLTVTSAQKNPTAFYLCASSPDPGETQYFGPGTRLLVL.

The CDR3 DNA follows: TGTGCCACCAGCAGAGATAGGTTTGGACAGGCCCTGAGGTCACCCCTCCACTTT. It translates to CATSRDRFGQALRSPLHF. The rearrangement links TRBV15 to TRBJ1-6, with TRBD1 matching 7 bases. CDR3 length equals 18 residues. Germline V gene sequence: CDR1 LNHNV, CDR2 YYDKDF (reference sequence). The ends lost 0 bases at V and 10 bases at J; junction bases unmatched: 15. Based on the CDR3 plus reference TRBV15 and TRBJ1-6, the full variable domain is DAMVIQNPRYQVTQFGKPVTLSCSQTLNHNVMYWYQQKSSQAPKLLFHYYDKDFNNEADTPDNFQSRRPNTSFCFLDIRSPGLGDTAMYLCATSRDRFGQALRSPLHFGNGTRLTVT.

The chain uses TRBV5-1 and TRBJ2-1; D is possibly TRBD1 (6 bases). This CDR3 spans 14 amino acids. Germline-derived CDR1 and CDR2 are SGHRS and YFSETQ. V lost 4 bases to trimming and J lost 6 bases, with 14 bases between them. The CDR3 loop reads CASSRETGINEQFF. The CDR3 nucleotides read TGCGCCAGCAGCCGAGAAACAGGGATCAATGAGCAGTTCTTC. Full variable domain (rest looked up from reference TRBV5-1 and TRBJ2-1): KAGVTQTPRYLIKTRGQQVTLSCSPISGHRSVSWYQQTPGQGLQFLFEYFSETQRNKGNFPGRFSGRQFSNSRSEMNVSTLELGDSALYLCASSRETGINEQFFGPGTRLTVL.

V usage is TRBV19 and J usage is TRBJ1-1; D may be TRBD1 (5 bases). Germline V gene data show CDR1 as LNHDA and CDR2 as SQIVND (reference sequence). With 3 bases removed from V and 0 bases from J, the gap between germline ends came to 11 bases. The CDR3 spans 15 residues. In DNA form, the CDR3 reads TGTGCCAGTAGTATTCCCGGGGCGCTGAACACTGAAGCTTTCTTT. It is translated as CASSIPGALNTEAFF.

The chain carries TRBV6-8 and TRBJ1-6, with D possibly being TRBD1 (6 bases). Germline loops: CDR1 MNHGY, CDR2 SAAAGT. The CDR3 sequence is 15 residues long. Trimming removed 4 bases at V and 10 bases at J, with 17 bases between. CDR3: CASSSDRPLTSPLHF. DNA for the CDR3: TGTGCCAGCAGTTCTGACAGGCCCCTAACCTCACCCCTCCACTTT.

This clone was found a few times. This sequence joins TRBV30 and TRBJ2-3, with D possibly TRBD1 on 5 matching bases. Germline values: CDR1 GTSNPN, CDR2 SVGIG (reference sequence). V was pared by 3 bases and J by 1 base, with 8 bases between. This CDR3 spans 13 amino acids. This CDR3 is CAWRGAGTDTQYF. DNA of the CDR3: TGTGCCTGGAGAGGGGCTGGCACAGATACGCAGTATTTT.

V and J are TRBV30 and TRBJ1-6, with 9 nucleotides matching TRBD1. Germline CDR1 and CDR2: GTSNPN and SVGIG (reference sequence). V lost 3 bases, J lost 14 bases, and 17 bases stayed unmatched. This CDR3 spans 16 amino acids. The CDR3 loop is CAWSPTTRTGAPTLHF. The CDR3 DNA reads TGTGCCTGGAGCCCGACAACGAGGACAGGGGCCCCAACCCTCCACTTT.

The gene calls are TRBV15 and TRBJ2-1; 10 nucleotides align to TRBD1. Germline-derived CDR1 and CDR2 are LNHNV and YYDKDF (reference sequence). V gave up 1 base and J gave up 6 bases; unmatched junction bases: 9. The CDR3 spans 17 residues. The CDR3 DNA is TGTGCCACCAGCAGAGGACCCAGGACAGGGGGAATCAATGAGCAGTTCTTC. Protein product: CATSRGPRTGGINEQFF.

The V call is TRBV5-1, the J call TRBJ1-2; 8 bases are a match to TRBD1. V lost 5 bases, J lost 0 bases, and 3 bases stayed unmatched. The CDR3 is made up of 14 amino acids. CDR1 and CDR2 from the germline V gene are SGHRS and YFSETQ. For the CDR3, the DNA is TGCGCCAGCAGGTCACAGGGGGCTAACTATGGCTACACCTTC. It is translated as CASRSQGANYGYTF.